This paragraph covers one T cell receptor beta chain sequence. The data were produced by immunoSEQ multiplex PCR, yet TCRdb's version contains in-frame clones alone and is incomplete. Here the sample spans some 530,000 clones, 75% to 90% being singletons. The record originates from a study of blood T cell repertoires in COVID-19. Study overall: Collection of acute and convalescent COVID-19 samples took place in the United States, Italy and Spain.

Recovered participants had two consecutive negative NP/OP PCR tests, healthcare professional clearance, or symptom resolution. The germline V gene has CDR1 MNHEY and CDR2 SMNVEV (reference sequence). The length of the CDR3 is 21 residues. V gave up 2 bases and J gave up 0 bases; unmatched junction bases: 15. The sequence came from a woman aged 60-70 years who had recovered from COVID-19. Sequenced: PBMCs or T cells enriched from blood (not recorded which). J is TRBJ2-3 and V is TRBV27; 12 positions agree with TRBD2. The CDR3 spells CASSLNVSRLAGGDSTDTQYF. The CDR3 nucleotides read TGTGCCAGCAGTTTAAATGTATCTAGGCTAGCGGGGGGGGATAGCACAGATACGCAGTATTTT.